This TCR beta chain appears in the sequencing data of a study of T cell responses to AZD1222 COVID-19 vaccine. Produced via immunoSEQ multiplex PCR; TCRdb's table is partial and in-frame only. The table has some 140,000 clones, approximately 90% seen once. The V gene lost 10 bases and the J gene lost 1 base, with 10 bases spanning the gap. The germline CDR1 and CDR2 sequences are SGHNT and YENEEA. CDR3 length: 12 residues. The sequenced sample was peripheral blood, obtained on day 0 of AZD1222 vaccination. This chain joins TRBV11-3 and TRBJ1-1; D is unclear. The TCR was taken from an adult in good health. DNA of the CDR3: TGTGCCACCGTTCAGCAGAACACTGAAGCTTTCTTT. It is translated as CATVQQNTEAFF.